These 20 T cell receptor beta chains originate from one sample sequenced in a study of CD8 T cells in ankylosing spondylitis (TCRdb year 2017). Library construction relied on 5' RACE. TCRdb names Illumina HiSeq 2500 as the instrument used. TCRdb reprocessing: public reads trimmed at Q25 with fastp, clones called with MiXCR, in-frame beta chains kept. Rows are combined by CDR3 protein, so each entry shows the most common genes and DNA. The sample table lists 50,000 to 70,000 distinct CDR3 sequences, roughly 6.2% of them with a count of one. The ten largest make up roughly 5% of the sample. Sequencing was done on a sample of synovial fluid, either unsorted or a sorted T cell fraction (not recorded which). These receptors were obtained from a male donor with ankylosing spondylitis.

This clonotype was counted ten times or more. V and J are TRBV6-1 and TRBJ2-7; 11 bases align to TRBD1. The V and J ends lost 5 bases and 6 bases, in that order; junction bases with no gene match: 9. This CDR3 is built from 15 residues. CDR1 is MNHNS, CDR2 SASEGT, per germline. The CDR3 region is CASSTPGTGGVEQYF. The CDR3 bases are TGTGCCAGCAGTACGCCCGGGACAGGGGGTGTCGAGCAGTACTTC.

As for this clonotype: This is likely a read error, given that the CDR3 carries no conserved phenylalanine or tryptophan at its end. The V call is TRBV6-2 or TRBV6-3, the J call TRBJ2-7; D is possibly TRBD2 (6 bases). CDR3 length: 15 residues. Germline-derived CDR1 and CDR2 are MNHEY and SVGEGT. Trimming shortened V by 2 bases and J by 1 base, and 12 bases separated the two germline ends. CDR3 loop: CASSYPGVGSYEQYL. DNA for the CDR3: TGTGCCAGCAGTTACCCGGGAGTGGGTTCCTACGAGCAGTACCTC.

The chain combines TRBV27 with TRBJ2-2, with D perhaps TRBD2 (6 bases). V shed 8 bases and J shed 6 bases, with 13 bases lying between them. The CDR3 spans 13 residues. In germline, CDR1 is MNHEY, CDR2 SMNVEV (reference sequence). For the CDR3, the DNA is TGTGCCAGCGCAAGGTGGGGGGCCGGGGAGCTGTTTTTT. Residues: CASARWGAGELFF.

The gene calls are TRBV20-1 and TRBJ2-7; TRBD1 aligns across 7 bases. V trimming: 0 bases; J trimming: 3 bases; junction bases outside the gene matches: 5. This CDR3 has 14 amino acids. Germline V gene data show CDR1 as DFQATT and CDR2 as SNEGSKA (reference sequence). CDR3 bases: TGCAGTGCTAGAGATCCCCGGGACAGCTACGAGCAGTACTTC. Translated, it gives CSARDPRDSYEQYF.

This clonotype was observed a handful of times. The chain couples TRBV2 to TRBJ1-6, with D unclear. Germline CDR1 and CDR2: SNHLY and FYNNEI. This CDR3 comprises 14 residues. V lost 5 bases and J 7 bases, leaving 12 bases between the germline ends. The CDR3 is CASSQNTRNSPLHF. CDR3 in DNA: TGTGCCAGCAGTCAGAACACCCGGAATTCACCCCTCCACTTT.

The table lists this clonotype with many counts. This chain links TRBV12-3 or TRBV12-4 with TRBJ2-2; TRBD2 might be the D (5 bases). Trimming removed 6 bases at V and 7 bases at J, with 15 bases between. The CDR3 is 14 residues long. CDR3 amino acids: CASSRYLAGGELFF. In nucleotides, the CDR3 is TGTGCCAGCAGCCGTTATCTAGCAGGCGGGGAGCTGTTTTTT.

Written as DNA, the CDR3 is TGTGCCAGCTCACCTTTAGGGCACAGCCATAATTCACCCCTCCACTTT. It specifies CASSPLGHSHNSPLHF. The V gene is TRBV18, the J gene TRBJ1-6; D remains unclear. Trimming removed 3 bases at V and 5 bases at J, with 14 bases between. The CDR3 consists of 16 residues. The V gene's germline CDR1 is KGHSH and CDR2 LQKENI.

This rearrangement joins TRBV27 to TRBJ2-5; D possibly corresponds to TRBD2 (5 bases). Germline V gene data show CDR1 as MNHEY and CDR2 as SMNVEV (reference sequence). Trimming took off 3 bases at V and 4 bases at J, with 15 bases between the two ends. This CDR3 contains 15 residues. This CDR3 is CASSFRTGVAETQYF. CDR3 nucleotides: TGTGCCAGCAGTTTTAGGACCGGGGTAGCAGAGACCCAGTACTTC.

This clonotype was detected only a few times. This chain links TRBV5-1 with TRBJ2-7, with D uncertain. CDR3 length equals 14 residues. Germline CDR1 reads SGHRS; CDR2 reads YFSETQ. V was pared by 2 bases and J by 3 bases, with 12 bases between. The CDR3 loop reads CASSLAQADYEQYF. The CDR3 DNA reads TGCGCCAGCAGCTTAGCCCAGGCGGACTACGAGCAGTACTTC.

This clonotype was recorded a few times. The chain employs TRBV30 and TRBJ2-3; perhaps TRBD2 as D (6 bases). Trimming left V 4 bases short and J 6 bases short, with 20 bases between. The CDR3 sequence is 15 residues long. Germline V gives CDR1 GTSNPN, CDR2 SVGIG (reference sequence). CDR3 DNA sequence: TGTGCCTGGATTAAAAGAGGGCGACGGGGGGATACGCAGTATTTT. Amino acid sequence: CAWIKRGRRGDTQYF. Together with reference TRBV30 and TRBJ2-3, the CDR3 gives the full variable domain: SQTIHQWPATLVQPVGSPLSLECTVEGTSNPNLYWYRQAAGRGLQLLFYSVGIGQISSEVPQNLSASRPQDRQFILSSKKLLLSDSGFYLCAWIKRGRRGDTQYFGPGTRLTVL.

This clonotype has ten or more counts. V gene TRBV2 combines with J gene TRBJ1-6; 10 bases match TRBD1. Germline values: CDR1 SNHLY, CDR2 FYNNEI. V trimming: 4 bases; J trimming: 8 bases; junction bases outside the gene matches: 2. The CDR3 runs to 14 residues. CDR3 residues: CASSGDRGYSPLHF. CDR3 coding DNA: TGTGCCAGCAGTGGGGACAGGGGATATTCACCCCTCCACTTT.

This clonotype was recorded many times. The V and J genes are TRBV12-3 or TRBV12-4 and TRBJ2-1, with TRBD2 identical over 11 bases. The V gene end was trimmed by 7 bases and the J gene end by 0 bases; junction bases not matched to a gene: 14. The CDR3 is 19 residues long. CDR3 in DNA: TGTGCCAGCACCCCCTTGATTAAACTAGCGGGGGTCTCCTACAATGAGCAGTTCTTC. Translating it yields CASTPLIKLAGVSYNEQFF.

Only a few counts were recorded for this clonotype. The chain recombines TRBV28 with TRBJ2-3; D may be TRBD1 (6 bases). V was pared by 7 bases and J by 5 bases, with 16 bases between. The V gene's germline CDR1 is MDHEN and CDR2 SYDVKM. This CDR3 is built from 14 residues. This CDR3 reads CASTTGRGRDTQYF. The CDR3 coding sequence is TGTGCCAGCACAACGGGCAGGGGAAGAGATACGCAGTATTTT.

This clonotype was seen at least ten times. This rearrangement joins TRBV5-1 to TRBJ2-7; D unclear. V was clipped by 4 bases and J by 5 bases, with 7 bases between them. In germline, CDR1 is SGHRS, CDR2 YFSETQ. The CDR3 consists of 11 residues. Here the CDR3 reads CASSTRDEQYF. CDR3 DNA sequence: TGCGCCAGCAGCACTCGGGACGAGCAGTACTTC.

This clonotype was recorded a few times. The CDR3 nucleotides read TGCAGTGCTAGGTCGGGGAGGTCCTACGAGCAGTACTTC. Translation: CSARSGRSYEQYF. This sequence joins TRBV20-1 and TRBJ2-7; D might be TRBD2 (6 bases). The ends were cut back, 3 bases at V and 1 base at J, with 10 bases in the middle. CDR3 length: 13 amino acids. CDR1 is DFQATT and CDR2 is SNEGSKA in the germline V gene (reference sequence).

This clonotype was seen ten or more times. The V gene is TRBV20-1, the J gene TRBJ2-5; TRBD2 matches at 7 bases. The CDR3 loop spans 11 amino acids. Germline V gives CDR1 DFQATT, CDR2 SNEGSKA (reference sequence). The CDR3 is CGGELSETQYF. The CDR3 bases are TGCGGGGGGGAGCTGAGCGAGACCCAGTACTTC.

This chain joins TRBV7-2 and TRBJ2-7; D remains ambiguous. The V end was cut by 3 bases, the J end by 7 bases, with 16 bases between. Germline V CDR1 and CDR2: SGHTA, FQGNSA. The CDR3 has 14 residues. CDR3 residues: CASSLYRSYGEQYF. In DNA, the CDR3 is TGTGCCAGCAGCTTGTACCGGTCCTATGGGGAGCAGTACTTC.

Many counts were recorded for this clonotype. CDR3 amino acids: CASSSTSSGNTIYF. The CDR3 DNA reads as TGTGCCAGCAGTTCGACATCGTCGGGAAACACCATATATTTT. V and J are TRBV7-9 and TRBJ1-3, with D hard to call. V dropped 6 bases and J dropped 4 bases, with 13 bases sitting between them. CDR3 size: 14 residues. CDR1 is SEHNR, CDR2 FQNEAQ, per germline (reference sequence).

This clonotype was recorded at least ten times. The rearrangement uses TRBV20-1 and TRBJ2-1; weak D call: TRBD2 (7 bases). This CDR3 spans 17 amino acids. V dropped 3 bases and J dropped 2 bases, with 20 bases sitting between them. Per germline, CDR1 DFQATT and CDR2 SNEGSKA (reference sequence). CDR3 sequence: CSASRGGVRLAYNEQFF. The DNA of the CDR3 is TGCAGTGCTAGTAGGGGGGGGGTGAGACTAGCCTACAATGAGCAGTTCTTC.

This clonotype was observed many times. The chain employs TRBV11-2 and TRBJ2-5; unclear D gene. Germline CDR1 and CDR2: SGHAT and FQNNGV. V lost 4 bases, J lost 5 bases, and 11 bases lay in between. The CDR3 sequence is 13 residues long. CDR3 nucleotide sequence: TGTGCCAGCAGCTCGTTTCCCCGGGAGACCCAGTACTTC. Its translation: CASSSFPRETQYF. Based on the CDR3 plus reference TRBV11-2 and TRBJ2-5, the full variable domain is EAGVAQSPRYKIIEKRQSVAFWCNPISGHATLYWYQQILGQGPKLLIQFQNNGVVDDSQLPKDRFSAERLKGVDSTLKIQPAKLEDSAVYLCASSSFPRETQYFGPGTRLLVL.